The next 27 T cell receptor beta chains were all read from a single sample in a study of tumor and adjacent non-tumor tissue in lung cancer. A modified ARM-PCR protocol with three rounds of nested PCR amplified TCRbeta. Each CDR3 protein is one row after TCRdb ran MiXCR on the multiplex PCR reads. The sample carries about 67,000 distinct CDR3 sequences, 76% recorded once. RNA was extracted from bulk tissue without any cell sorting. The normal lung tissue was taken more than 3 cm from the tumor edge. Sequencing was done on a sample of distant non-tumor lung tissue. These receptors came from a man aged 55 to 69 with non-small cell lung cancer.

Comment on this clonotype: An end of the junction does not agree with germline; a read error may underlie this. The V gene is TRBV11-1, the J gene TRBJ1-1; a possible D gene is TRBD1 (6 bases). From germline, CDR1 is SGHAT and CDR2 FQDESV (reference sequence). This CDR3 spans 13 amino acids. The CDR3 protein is CASTLAPGAEGFF. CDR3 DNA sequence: TGTGCCAGCACCTTAGCGCCAGGGGCTGAAGGTTTCTTT.

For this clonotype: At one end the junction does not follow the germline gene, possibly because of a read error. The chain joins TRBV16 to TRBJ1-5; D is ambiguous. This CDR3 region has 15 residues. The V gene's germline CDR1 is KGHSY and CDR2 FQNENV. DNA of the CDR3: TGTGCCAGCAGCCAAATCGACGCCTTAAAAGAGCCCCAACATTTT. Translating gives CASSQIDALKEPQHF.

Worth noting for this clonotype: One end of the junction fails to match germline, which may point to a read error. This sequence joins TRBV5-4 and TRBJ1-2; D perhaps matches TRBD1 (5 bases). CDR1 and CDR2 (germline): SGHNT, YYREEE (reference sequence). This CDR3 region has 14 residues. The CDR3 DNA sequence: TGTGCCAGCAGCTGGGTGACATGGGGCTATGGCTACACTTTC. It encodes CASSWVTWGYGYTF.

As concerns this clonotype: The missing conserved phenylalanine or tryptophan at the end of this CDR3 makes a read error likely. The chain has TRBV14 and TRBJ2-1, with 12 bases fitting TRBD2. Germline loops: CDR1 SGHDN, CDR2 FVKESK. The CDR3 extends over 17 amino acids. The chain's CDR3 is CDSRQDRLAGAGNEQFV. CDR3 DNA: TGTGACAGCAGACAAGACCGACTAGCGGGAGCAGGGAATGAGCAGTTCGTC.

The DNA for the CDR3 is TGTGCCAGCGCAGTTAAGGGGGCTAATGAACATTTCTTC. Translated, it gives CASAVKGANEHFF. V is TRBV6-5 and J is TRBJ2-1; TRBD1 matches at 7 bases. Losses at the gene ends were 8 bases for V and 16 bases for J; bases not matched to a gene: 17. This CDR3 has 13 amino acids. Per germline, CDR1 MNHEY and CDR2 SVGAGI.

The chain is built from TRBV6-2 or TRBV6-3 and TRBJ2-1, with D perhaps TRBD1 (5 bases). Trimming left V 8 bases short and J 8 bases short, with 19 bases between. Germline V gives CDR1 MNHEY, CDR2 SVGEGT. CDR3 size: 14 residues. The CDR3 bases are TGTGCCAGCGGCCAACCAGGGTTAATGTATGAGCAGTTCTTC. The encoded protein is CASGQPGLMYEQFF.

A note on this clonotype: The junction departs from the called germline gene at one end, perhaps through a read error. The DNA for the CDR3 is TGCAGCGTTGAGGGGGAGAGACAGGGCTACAACTTC. Its protein is CSVEGERQGYNF. J is TRBJ1-2 and V is TRBV29-1; TRBD1 aligns across 7 bases. In germline, CDR1 is SQVTM, CDR2 ANQGSEA. The CDR3 has 12 residues.

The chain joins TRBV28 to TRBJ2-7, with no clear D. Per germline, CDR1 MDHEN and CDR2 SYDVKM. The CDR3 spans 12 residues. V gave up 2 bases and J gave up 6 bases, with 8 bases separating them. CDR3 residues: CASSLAWTEQYF. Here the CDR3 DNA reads TGTGCCAGCAGTTTAGCCTGGACCGAGCAGTACTTC.

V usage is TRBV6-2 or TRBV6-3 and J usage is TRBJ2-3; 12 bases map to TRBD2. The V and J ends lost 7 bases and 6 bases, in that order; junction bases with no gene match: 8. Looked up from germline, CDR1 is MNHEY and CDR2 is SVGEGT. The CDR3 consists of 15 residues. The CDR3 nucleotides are TGTGCCAGCAATTCAACTAGCGGGAGGACGGATACGCAGTATTTT. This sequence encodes CASNSTSGRTDTQYF.

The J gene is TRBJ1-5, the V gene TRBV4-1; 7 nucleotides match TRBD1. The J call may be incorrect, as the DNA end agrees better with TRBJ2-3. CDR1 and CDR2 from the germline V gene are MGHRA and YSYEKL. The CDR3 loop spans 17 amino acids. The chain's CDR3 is CASSQPLRGQSNQPQYF. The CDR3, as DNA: TGCGCCAGCAGCCAACCTCTAAGGGGACAGAGCAATCAGCCCCAGTATTTT.

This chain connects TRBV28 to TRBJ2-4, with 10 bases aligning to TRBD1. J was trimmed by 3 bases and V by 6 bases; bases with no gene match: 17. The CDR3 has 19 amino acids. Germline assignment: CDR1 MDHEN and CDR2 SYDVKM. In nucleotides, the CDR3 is TGTGCCAGCAGGCCACCGACAGGGGGCTCCAGAGCAATCAAAAACATTCAGTACTTC. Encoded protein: CASRPPTGGSRAIKNIQYF.

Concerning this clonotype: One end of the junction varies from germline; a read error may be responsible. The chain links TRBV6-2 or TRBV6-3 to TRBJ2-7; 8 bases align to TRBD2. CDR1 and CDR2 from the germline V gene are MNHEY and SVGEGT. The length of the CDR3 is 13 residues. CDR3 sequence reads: CASSWTSSHERYF. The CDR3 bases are TGTGCCAGCAGCTGGACTAGCAGCCACGAGCGGTACTTC.

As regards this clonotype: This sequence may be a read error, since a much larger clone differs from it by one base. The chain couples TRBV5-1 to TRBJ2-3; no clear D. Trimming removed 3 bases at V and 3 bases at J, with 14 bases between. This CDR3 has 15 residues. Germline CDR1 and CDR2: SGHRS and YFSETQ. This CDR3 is CASSSYTPETDTQYF. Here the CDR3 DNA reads TGCGCCAGCAGCTCTTACACCCCGGAAACAGATACGCAGTATTTT. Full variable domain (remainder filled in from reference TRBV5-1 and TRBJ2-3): KAGVTQTPRYLIKTRGQQVTLSCSPISGHRSVSWYQQTPGQGLQFLFEYFSETQRNKGNFPGRFSGRQFSNSRSEMNVSTLELGDSALYLCASSSYTPETDTQYFGPGTRLTVL.

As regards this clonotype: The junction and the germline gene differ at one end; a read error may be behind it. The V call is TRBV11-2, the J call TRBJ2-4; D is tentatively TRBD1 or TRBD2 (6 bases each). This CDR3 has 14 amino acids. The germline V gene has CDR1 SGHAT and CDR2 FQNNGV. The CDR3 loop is CASNKGGTGDIQYF. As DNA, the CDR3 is TGTGCTAGCAACAAAGGGGGGACCGGAGACATTCAGTACTTC.

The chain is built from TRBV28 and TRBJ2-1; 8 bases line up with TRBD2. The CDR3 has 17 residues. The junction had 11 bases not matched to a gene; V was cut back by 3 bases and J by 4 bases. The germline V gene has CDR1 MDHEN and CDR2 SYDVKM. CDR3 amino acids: CASSFRDGLAEYNEQFF. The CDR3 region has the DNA TGTGCCAGCAGTTTCAGGGATGGACTAGCAGAATACAATGAGCAGTTCTTC.

The CDR3 region has the DNA TGCAGTGCTAGTCCTGGGACTAGCGGGACTTCCTACCAGTACTTC. Amino acid sequence: CSASPGTSGTSYQYF. The V call is TRBV20-1, the J call TRBJ2-7; TRBD2 matches at 13 bases. J lost 10 bases, V lost 3 bases, and 12 bases had no gene match. Germline-derived CDR1 and CDR2 are DFQATT and SNEGSKA (reference sequence). The CDR3 extends over 15 amino acids.

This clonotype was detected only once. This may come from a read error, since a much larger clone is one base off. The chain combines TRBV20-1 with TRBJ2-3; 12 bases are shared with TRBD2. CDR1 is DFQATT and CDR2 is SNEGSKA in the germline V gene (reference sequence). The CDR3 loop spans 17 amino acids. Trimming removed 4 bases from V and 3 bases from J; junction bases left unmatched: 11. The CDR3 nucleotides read TGCAGTGCTATCCCTGATGGGACTAGCGGGTGGACAGATACGCAGTATTTT. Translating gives CSAIPDGTSGWTDTQYF.

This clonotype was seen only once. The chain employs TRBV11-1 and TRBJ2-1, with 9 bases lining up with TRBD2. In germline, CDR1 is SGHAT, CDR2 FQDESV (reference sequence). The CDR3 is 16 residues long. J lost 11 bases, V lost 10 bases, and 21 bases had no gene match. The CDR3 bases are TGTGCCATCAGTCCAGGGACGCGGGGGGGATATAATAAGCAGTTCTTC. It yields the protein CAISPGTRGGYNKQFF.

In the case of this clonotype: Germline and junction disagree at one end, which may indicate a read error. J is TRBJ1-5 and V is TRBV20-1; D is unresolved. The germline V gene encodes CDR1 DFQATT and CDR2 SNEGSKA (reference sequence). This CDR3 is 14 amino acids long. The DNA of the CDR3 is TGCAGTGCTAGTGGGGATATTAGCAATCGGCCCCAGCATTTT. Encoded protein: CSASGDISNRPQHF.

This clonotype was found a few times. CDR3 region: CASSLSSAVEQFF. The CDR3 nucleotides are TGTGCCAGCAGCTTGTCTTCAGCGGTCGAGCAGTTCTTC. This sequence joins TRBV5-6 and TRBJ2-1; D may be TRBD2 (5 bases). Per the germline V gene, CDR1 is SGHDT and CDR2 is YYEEEE. The CDR3 length is 13 residues. V lost 1 base and J 10 bases, leaving 12 bases between the germline ends.

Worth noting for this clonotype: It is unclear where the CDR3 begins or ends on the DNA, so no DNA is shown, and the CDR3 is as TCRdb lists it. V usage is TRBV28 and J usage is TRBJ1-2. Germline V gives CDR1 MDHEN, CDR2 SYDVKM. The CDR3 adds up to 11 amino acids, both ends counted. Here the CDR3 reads CAIGTTYGCTF.

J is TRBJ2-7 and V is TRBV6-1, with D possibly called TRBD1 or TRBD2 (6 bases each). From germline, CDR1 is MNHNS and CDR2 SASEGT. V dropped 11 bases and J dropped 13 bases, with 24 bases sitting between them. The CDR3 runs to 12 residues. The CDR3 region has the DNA TGTGCCGGTCCTCGGGGGCCCTACGAGTATTACTTC. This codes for CAGPRGPYEYYF.

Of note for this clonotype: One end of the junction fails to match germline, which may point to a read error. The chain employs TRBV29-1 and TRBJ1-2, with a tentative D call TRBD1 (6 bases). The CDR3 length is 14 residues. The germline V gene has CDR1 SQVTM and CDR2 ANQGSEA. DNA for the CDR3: TGCAGCGTTCATATCCCAGACAGGAGCTATGGCTATACCTTC. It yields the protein CSVHIPDRSYGYTF. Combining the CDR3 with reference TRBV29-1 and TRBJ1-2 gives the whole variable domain SAVISQKPSRDICQRGTSLTIQCQVDSQVTMMFWYRQQPGQSLTLIATANQGSEATYESGFVIDKFPISRPNLTFSTLTVSNMSPEDSSIYLCSVHIPDRSYGYTFGSGTRLTVV.

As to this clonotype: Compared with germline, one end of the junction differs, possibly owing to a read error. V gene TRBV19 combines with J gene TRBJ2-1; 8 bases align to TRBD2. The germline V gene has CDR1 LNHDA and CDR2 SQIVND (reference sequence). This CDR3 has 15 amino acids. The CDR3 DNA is TGTGACAGTAGTATAGGAGCGGGAGAATTCCATGAGCAGTTCTTC. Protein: CDSSIGAGEFHEQFF.

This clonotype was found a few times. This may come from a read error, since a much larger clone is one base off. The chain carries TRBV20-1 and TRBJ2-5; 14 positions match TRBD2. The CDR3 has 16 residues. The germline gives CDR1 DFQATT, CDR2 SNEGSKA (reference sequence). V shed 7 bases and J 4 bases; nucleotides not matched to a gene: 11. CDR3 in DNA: TGCAGTGTTAGCCCTCTGACTAGCGGGAGGGGAGAGACCCAGTACTTC. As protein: CSVSPLTSGRGETQYF.

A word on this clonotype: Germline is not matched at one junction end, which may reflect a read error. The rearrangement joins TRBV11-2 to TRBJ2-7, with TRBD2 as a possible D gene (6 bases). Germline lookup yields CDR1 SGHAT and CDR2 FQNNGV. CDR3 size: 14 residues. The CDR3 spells CVSIYTGRVYEQYF. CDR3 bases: TGTGTCAGCATCTATACCGGGAGAGTTTACGAGCAGTACTTC.

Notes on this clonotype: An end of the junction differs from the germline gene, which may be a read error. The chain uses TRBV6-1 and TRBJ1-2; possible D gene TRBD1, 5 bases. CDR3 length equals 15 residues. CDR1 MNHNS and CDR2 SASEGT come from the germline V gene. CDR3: CARSVVAGWAYGYTF. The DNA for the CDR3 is TGTGCCAGGAGTGTGGTAGCAGGGTGGGCCTATGGCTACACCTTC.